Shown below are 17 T cell receptor beta chains from a single sample sequenced in a study of CD8+CD57+ T cells in acquired aplastic anemia (dated by TCRdb to the late 2010s). These reads were obtained on an Illumina HiSeq 2000. TCR beta VDJ combination and CDR3 sequence profiling used genomic DNA as the template. TCRdb cleaned the public reads at Q25 with fastp, built clones with MiXCR and kept in-frame beta chains. Rows are combined by CDR3 protein, so each entry shows the most common genes and DNA. Within this sample are about 100,000 distinct CDR3 sequences, with about half of them counted one time only. The ten largest clones capture 30% to 40% of the sample. Sequencing input: sorted CD4+, CD8+, or CD8+CD57+ T cells (not recorded which) from PBMCs. The receptors shown here come from a human donor in good health, serving as a control.

As regards this clonotype: A much larger clonotype is one base distant, so this may be a read error. This chain connects TRBV4-3 to TRBJ1-4, with TRBD1 matching 7 bases. This CDR3 has 17 amino acids. Looked up from germline, CDR1 is LGHNA and CDR2 is YSLEER. In nucleotides, the CDR3 is TGCGCCCGCAGCCAAGACTGGACAGGCCAAACTAATGAAAAACTGTTTTTT. Amino acid sequence: CARSQDWTGQTNEKLFF.

J is TRBJ1-2 and V is TRBV7-9; possibly TRBD1 for D (5 bases). The CDR3 sequence is 14 residues long. Trimming removed 5 bases at V and 4 bases at J, with 14 bases between. The germline V gene encodes CDR1 SEHNR and CDR2 FQNEAQ (reference sequence). The CDR3 loop is CASSPEAGIYGYTF. The CDR3 DNA reads as TGTGCCAGCAGCCCCGAGGCAGGGATCTATGGCTACACCTTC.

At least ten counts were recorded for this clonotype. The chain carries TRBV19 and TRBJ1-2; D is unclear. Per the germline V gene, CDR1 is LNHDA and CDR2 is SQIVND (reference sequence). CDR3 length: 12 amino acids. V lost 5 bases and J lost 5, with 9 bases in between. The CDR3 region is CASSRTDYGYTF. The CDR3 nucleotides read TGTGCCAGTAGTCGGACGGATTATGGCTACACCTTC.

Ten or more counts support this clonotype. V gene TRBV4-3 combines with J gene TRBJ2-4; no definite D call. Trimming took off 4 bases at V and 1 base at J, with 14 bases between the two ends. This CDR3 spans 16 amino acids. Germline V gives CDR1 LGHNA, CDR2 YSLEER. The CDR3 is CASSPVYARAKNIQYF. The CDR3 nucleotides read TGCGCCAGCAGCCCAGTTTATGCACGGGCCAAAAACATTCAGTACTTC.

This clonotype has a count of ten or more. The chain is built from TRBV12-3 or TRBV12-4 and TRBJ1-1, with a weak D call TRBD1 (5 bases). The CDR3 extends over 14 amino acids. Between the trimmed V and J ends, which lost 9 bases and 0 bases, there was a span of 14 bases. CDR3 in amino acids: CASKGVSMNTEAFF. The CDR3 nucleotides are TGTGCCAGTAAAGGGGTTTCCATGAACACTGAAGCTTTCTTT.

This clonotype has a count of ten or more. This sequence joins TRBV9 and TRBJ2-1; D gene uncertain. Germline V CDR1 and CDR2: SGDLS, YYNGEE. V was shortened by 1 base and J by 8 bases, with 13 bases between the two germline ends. The CDR3 length is 14 residues. CDR3 in DNA: TGTGCCAGCAGCGTACCGCCTCCTTCCCATGAGCAGTTCTTC. Protein: CASSVPPPSHEQFF. The full variable domain, its missing parts supplied by reference TRBV9 and TRBJ2-1, is DSGVTQTPKHLITATGQRVTLRCSPRSGDLSVYWYQQSLDQGLQFLIQYYNGEERAKGNILERFSAQQFPDLHSELNLSSLELGDSALYFCASSVPPPSHEQFFGPGTRLTVL.

The chain couples TRBV15 to TRBJ2-1; the D gene is possibly TRBD1 (6 bases). The CDR3 covers 14 residues. The V gene lost 3 bases and the J gene lost 2 bases, with 8 bases spanning the gap. Germline V gene data show CDR1 as LNHNV and CDR2 as YYDKDF (reference sequence). The CDR3 spells CATSRPGAYNEQFF. The CDR3 DNA is TGTGCCACCAGCAGGCCAGGGGCCTACAATGAGCAGTTCTTC.

Ten or more counts support this clonotype. The rearrangement joins TRBV5-4 to TRBJ2-3; D unresolved. The CDR3 is 15 amino acids. The germline V gene encodes CDR1 SGHNT and CDR2 YYREEE (reference sequence). The V and J ends lost 4 bases and 1 base respectively, with 13 bases between them. CDR3 in amino acids: CASSPGVSGTDTQYF. In nucleotides, the CDR3 is TGTGCCAGCAGCCCCGGAGTATCGGGCACAGATACGCAGTATTTT.

V is TRBV2 and J is TRBJ2-1; D gene unclear. Trimming removed 1 base at V and 6 bases at J, with 7 bases between. The CDR3 spans 13 residues. Germline V lookup: CDR1 SNHLY, CDR2 FYNNEI. CDR3 bases: TGTGCCAGCAGTGAAGAAGGTACCAATGAGCAGTTCTTC. Encoded protein: CASSEEGTNEQFF.

The chain uses TRBV11-1 and TRBJ2-1; TRBD2 agrees at 8 bases. The ends lost 5 bases at V and 8 bases at J; junction bases unmatched: 11. Germline CDR1 SGHAT, CDR2 FQDESV (reference sequence). CDR3 length: 15 amino acids. The CDR3 protein is CASSPLAGGNDEQFF. CDR3 coding DNA: TGTGCCAGCAGCCCGCTCGCGGGAGGTAACGATGAGCAGTTCTTC.

This clonotype was detected only a few times. The genes are TRBV4-1 and TRBJ1-2, with 7 bases aligning to TRBD1. The CDR3 has 16 amino acids. From germline, CDR1 is MGHRA and CDR2 YSYEKL. The trim removed 3 bases at V and 4 bases at J, leaving 11 bases unmatched. Here the CDR3 reads CASSQQPGQTLYGYTF. CDR3 in DNA: TGCGCCAGCAGCCAGCAACCGGGACAGACCCTCTATGGCTACACCTTC.

This clonotype was seen a few times. This chain joins TRBV4-3 and TRBJ2-2, with D tentatively TRBD1 or TRBD2 (5 bases each). V was shortened by 0 bases and J by 7 bases, with 21 bases between the two germline ends. CDR1 and CDR2 from the germline V gene are LGHNA and YSLEER. The length of the CDR3 is 18 residues. CDR3 in amino acids: CASSQDAAGTISHGELFF. CDR3 in DNA: TGCGCCAGCAGCCAAGATGCAGCCGGGACCATAAGCCACGGGGAGCTGTTTTTT.

V gene TRBV10-2 combines with J gene TRBJ2-1; TRBD2 aligns across 9 bases. The CDR3 is 15 residues long. The germline V gene has CDR1 WSHSY and CDR2 SAAADI. J was trimmed by 2 bases and V by 7 bases; bases with no gene match: 6. The CDR3, as DNA: TGCGCCAGCATCCCAAGCGGGGGGACCTACAATGAGCAGTTCTTC. It is translated as CASIPSGGTYNEQFF.

The gene calls are TRBV6-5 and TRBJ1-2; 9 bases line up with TRBD1. Germline assignment: CDR1 MNHEY and CDR2 SVGAGI. Losses at the gene ends were 2 bases for V and 6 bases for J; bases not matched to a gene: 4. This CDR3 is built from 14 residues. CDR3 nucleotide sequence: TGTGCCAGCAGTTACCTGGACAGGGGTGATGGCTACACCTTC. Translating gives CASSYLDRGDGYTF.

This clonotype was recorded many times. The V call is TRBV19, the J call TRBJ1-2, with D unclear. Trimming removed 6 bases at V and 0 bases at J, with 11 bases between. Germline CDR1 LNHDA, CDR2 SQIVND (reference sequence). The CDR3 consists of 14 residues. The CDR3 DNA reads as TGTGCCAGTAGATGGGAGTTAGCTAACTATGGCTACACCTTC. The encoded protein is CASRWELANYGYTF.

As regards this clonotype: This may come from a read error, since a much larger clone is one base off. This chain links TRBV20-1 with TRBJ2-1, with D perhaps matching TRBD1 or TRBD2 (5 bases each). In germline, CDR1 is DFQATT, CDR2 SNEGSKA (reference sequence). The CDR3 totals 16 residues. CDR3 amino acids: CSARTFAPGPPNEQLF. The CDR3, as DNA: TGCAGTGCTAGGACCTTCGCCCCGGGGCCGCCTAATGAGCAGCTCTTC.

A remark on this clonotype: This may stem from a read error, because a much larger clone lies one nucleotide away. This sequence joins TRBV12-3 or TRBV12-4 and TRBJ2-3, with 7 bases that match TRBD1. Losses at the gene ends were 11 bases for V and 4 bases for J; bases not matched to a gene: 12. The CDR3 has 14 amino acids. The CDR3 DNA is TGTGCCCGCAACCCGGGACAGCCAGCAGATACGCAGTATTTT. Protein product: CARNPGQPADTQYF.